This entry features one T cell receptor beta chain sequence. Antigen: not known. Some clones are missing from TCRdb's copy, which holds only in-frame ones; the method was immunoSEQ multiplex PCR. The data contain about 29,000 clones, over 90% of them singletons. Trimming cost V 0 bases and J 6 bases, with 6 bases left between them. Germline V CDR1 and CDR2: MNHNY, SVGAGI (reference sequence). This CDR3 has 13 residues. These data come from a study of T cell responses to AZD1222 COVID-19 vaccine. The study, taken as a whole, reports: Among AZD1222 vaccinees, only 5 to 7 were seropositive at baseline. Donors skewed white British and female; clonal diversity was possibly underestimated. Spike regions recognized by vaccine-associated CD4 TCRs spanned the protein, led by 160-218 and 743-854. No day 14 peak samples; only post-peak repertoires were characterized.

The rearrangement joins TRBV6-6 to TRBJ1-5; D remains ambiguous. The sample consisted of peripheral blood, taken on day 0 of AZD1222 vaccination. The receptor was derived from an adult in good health. The CDR3 loop is CASSYSGSQPQHF. CDR3 DNA: TGTGCCAGCAGTTACTCGGGCAGTCAGCCCCAGCATTTT.